These 27 T cell receptor beta chains originate from one sample sequenced in a study of blood T cell repertoires in COVID-19. Generated by immunoSEQ multiplex PCR, the TCRdb table keeps only in-frame clones and is missing some. Here the sample spans 95,000 to 120,000 clones, roughly 84% being singletons. The sequenced sample was peripheral blood. Receptor source: a woman aged 40 to 49 with acute or convalescent COVID-19.

The V and J genes are TRBV27 and TRBJ1-6; D might be TRBD1 (5 bases). CDR1 is MNHEY and CDR2 is SMNVEV in the germline V gene (reference sequence). Trimming took 2 bases from V and 9 from J, leaving 17 bases between them. The CDR3 is 16 residues long. The CDR3 DNA reads TGTGCCAGCAGTTTACTTTTATCGGGGGTCAGTTCACCCCTCCACTTT. Translated: CASSLLLSGVSSPLHF.

The rearrangement links TRBV6-2 or TRBV6-3 to TRBJ2-7; possibly TRBD1 for D (5 bases). V lost 4 bases to trimming and J lost 4 bases, with 17 bases between them. Germline V gene lookup returns CDR1 MNHEY and CDR2 SVGEGT. The CDR3 extends over 15 amino acids. CDR3 residues: CASSSTGYSGYEQYF. The CDR3 DNA sequence: TGTGCCAGCAGTTCTACAGGTTATAGTGGTTACGAGCAGTACTTC.

This sequence joins TRBV3-1 (or the pseudogene TRBV3-2) and TRBJ2-1; 8 bases agree with TRBD2. CDR3 length: 14 residues. Germline V CDR1 and CDR2: LGHDT, YNNKEL (reference sequence). V lost 4 bases, J lost 8 bases, and 7 bases stayed unmatched. The CDR3: CASSRAGAGHEQFF. CDR3 in DNA: TGTGCCAGCAGCCGAGCGGGGGCGGGACATGAGCAGTTCTTC.

This clone appeared once. The chain recombines TRBV19 with TRBJ2-7; 8 bases fit TRBD1. CDR1 and CDR2 (germline): LNHDA, SQIVND (reference sequence). J gave up 4 bases and V 4 bases, and 9 bases lay outside the gene matches. This CDR3 has 15 residues. CDR3 DNA: TGTGCCAGTAGTAGAGAAGGGACAGGTTTTTACGAGCAGTACTTC. As protein: CASSREGTGFYEQYF.

This chain uses TRBV7-2 with TRBJ2-1, with 10 bases fitting TRBD2. The CDR3 totals 17 residues. CDR1 and CDR2 from the germline V gene are SGHTA and FQGNSA. Trimming cost V 2 bases and J 9 bases; bases outside gene matches: 13. CDR3 sequence (DNA): TGTGCCAGCAGCTTAAACTCGGCTAGCGGGGGCCAGGGTGAGCAGTTCTTC. Its protein is CASSLNSASGGQGEQFF.

The chain has TRBV11-3 and TRBJ1-6; D is perhaps TRBD1 (5 bases). The germline CDR1 and CDR2 sequences are SGHNT and YENEEA. The CDR3 is 17 amino acids. V was clipped by 1 base and J by 6 bases, with 16 bases between them. The CDR3 spells CASSLVWGDKSNSPLHF. CDR3 DNA sequence: TGTGCCAGCAGCTTAGTTTGGGGCGACAAGAGTAATTCACCCCTCCACTTT. The full variable domain, in which reference TRBV11-3 and TRBJ1-6 provide the parts outside the CDR3, is EAGVVQSPRYKIIEKKQPVAFWCNPISGHNTLYWYLQNLGQGPELLIRYENEEAVDDSQLPKDRFSAERLKGVDSTLKIQPAELGDSAVYLCASSLVWGDKSNSPLHFGNGTRLTVT.

This chain's CDR3 is CAWSPDRGLGYTF. The CDR3 bases are TGTGCCTGGAGTCCGGACAGGGGGCTTGGCTACACCTTC. The V call is TRBV30, the J call TRBJ1-2; 11 nucleotides line up with TRBD1. The CDR3 has 13 amino acids. V shed 2 bases and J 7 bases; nucleotides not matched to a gene: 3. Germline-derived CDR1 and CDR2 are GTSNPN and SVGIG (reference sequence).

At least ten counts were recorded for this clone. The chain is built from TRBV4-1 and TRBJ2-7; 7 nucleotides match TRBD2. After removal of 1 base from V and 4 bases from J, the junction contained 1 base not matched to a gene. CDR1 is MGHRA and CDR2 is YSYEKL in the germline V gene. This CDR3 spans 13 amino acids. The CDR3 spells CASSQASGYEQYF. CDR3 sequence (DNA): TGCGCCAGCAGCCAAGCTAGCGGTTACGAGCAGTACTTC.

The DNA for the CDR3 is TGTGCCTGGAGCGTCAGAGGGCCTAATGAAAAACTGTTTTTT. This gives the protein CAWSVRGPNEKLFF. The J gene is TRBJ1-4, the V gene TRBV30; D unresolved. Germline V gene sequence: CDR1 GTSNPN, CDR2 SVGIG (reference sequence). V was clipped by 3 bases and J by 3 bases, with 11 bases between them. The length of the CDR3 is 14 residues.

This clone was seen just once. V gene TRBV6-5 combines with J gene TRBJ1-5; 8 bases line up with TRBD1. The CDR3 is 15 residues long. Trimming at V came to 3 bases and at J to 4 bases, leaving 5 bases not matched to a gene. Germline-derived CDR1 and CDR2 are MNHEY and SVGAGI. The CDR3 DNA reads TGTGCCAGCAGTTATGGACAGGGTGCTAATCAGCCCCAGCATTTT. It yields the protein CASSYGQGANQPQHF.

This rearrangement joins TRBV6-1 to TRBJ1-6, with D possibly TRBD1 on 6 matching bases. Germline CDR1 reads MNHNS; CDR2 reads SASEGT. The CDR3 length is 18 residues. Trimming stripped 3 bases from V and 8 bases from J, with 23 bases between. The CDR3 DNA reads as TGTGCCAGCAGTGAGTTGAAAGGAGGCAGGGGAGTTGATTCACCCCTCCACTTT. Translating gives CASSELKGGRGVDSPLHF.

The genes are TRBV5-1 and TRBJ1-2, with 8 bases aligning to TRBD1. Unmatched junction bases numbered 5, after V lost 3 bases and J lost 7 bases. CDR3 size: 13 residues. Per germline, CDR1 SGHRS and CDR2 YFSETQ. CDR3 region: CASSWETGVGYTF. In nucleotides, the CDR3 is TGCGCCAGCAGCTGGGAGACAGGGGTTGGCTACACCTTC. The full variable domain, in which reference TRBV5-1 and TRBJ1-2 provide the parts outside the CDR3, is KAGVTQTPRYLIKTRGQQVTLSCSPISGHRSVSWYQQTPGQGLQFLFEYFSETQRNKGNFPGRFSGRQFSNSRSEMNVSTLELGDSALYLCASSWETGVGYTFGSGTRLTVV.

By share, this clone ranks as medium-sized. The chain has TRBV6-5 and TRBJ2-1, with D unresolved. The germline V gene encodes CDR1 MNHEY and CDR2 SVGAGI. The V end was cut by 2 bases, the J end by 8 bases, with 10 bases between. The CDR3 totals 13 residues. The CDR3 coding sequence is TGTGCCAGCAGTTACGAGCTATCCGATGAGCAGTTCTTC. Its protein product is CASSYELSDEQFF.

The chain is built from TRBV2 and TRBJ2-1; 8 bases line up with TRBD2. Germline V lookup: CDR1 SNHLY, CDR2 FYNNEI. This CDR3 is built from 17 residues. J was trimmed by 4 bases and V by 5 bases; bases with no gene match: 13. The CDR3: CASSLPGSGGAYNEQFF. In DNA, the CDR3 is TGTGCCAGCAGTCTCCCAGGAAGCGGGGGAGCTTACAATGAGCAGTTCTTC.

V usage is TRBV19 and J usage is TRBJ1-2; 7 bases are a match to TRBD1. CDR3 length equals 15 residues. The J segment lost 5 bases and the V segment lost 8 bases, leaving 14 bases of the junction unmatched. Germline CDR1 is LNHDA and CDR2 is SQIVND (reference sequence). CDR3 DNA sequence: TGTGCCAGTGGCCGGACAGGCCGTGGTGGGTATGGCTACACCTTC. It yields the protein CASGRTGRGGYGYTF.

The V gene is TRBV5-6, the J gene TRBJ1-5; D perhaps matches TRBD1 (6 bases). Germline CDR1 SGHDT, CDR2 YYEEEE. Trimming pared 0 bases from V and 4 bases from J, leaving 14 bases between. This CDR3 is 16 amino acids long. The CDR3: CASSLVGGGGNQPQHF. The CDR3 DNA is TGTGCCAGCAGCTTGGTGGGAGGGGGAGGGAATCAGCCCCAGCATTTT. Full variable domain (outside the CDR3, taken from reference TRBV5-6 and TRBJ1-5): DAGVTQSPTHLIKTRGQQVTLRCSPKSGHDTVSWYQQALGQGPQFIFQYYEEEERQRGNFPDRFSGHQFPNYSSELNVNALLLGDSALYLCASSLVGGGGNQPQHFGDGTRLSIL.

This chain uses TRBV18 with TRBJ1-6, with D maybe TRBD1 (5 bases). Germline CDR1 is KGHSH and CDR2 is LQKENI. V was cut by 4 bases and J by 9 bases, with 19 bases left in between. The CDR3 runs to 16 residues. The CDR3 region has the DNA TGTGCCAGCTCACGGGGGGATGTAGGTGAAAGTTCACCCCTCCACTTT. Translated, it gives CASSRGDVGESSPLHF.

J is TRBJ2-1 and V is TRBV19; TRBD2 matches at 10 bases. V was pared by 0 bases and J by 5 bases, with 1 base of the junction left unmatched. The CDR3 covers 15 residues. CDR1 LNHDA and CDR2 SQIVND come from the germline V gene (reference sequence). DNA for the CDR3: TGTGCCAGTAGTATAGAAGCGGGGGGGCACAATGAGCAGTTCTTC. Protein: CASSIEAGGHNEQFF. The variable domain in full, completed from reference TRBV19 and TRBJ2-1, reads DGGITQSPKYLFRKEGQNVTLSCEQNLNHDAMYWYRQDPGQGLRLIYYSQIVNDFQKGDIAEGYSVSREKKESFPLTVTSAQKNPTAFYLCASSIEAGGHNEQFFGPGTRLTVL.

This clone was recorded a few times. This chain joins TRBV6-5 and TRBJ1-6, with TRBD1 as a possible D gene (6 bases). The CDR3 consists of 14 residues. V lost 3 bases and J 9 bases, leaving 12 bases between the germline ends. The germline gives CDR1 MNHEY, CDR2 SVGAGI. This CDR3 reads CASSYTGLISPLHF. CDR3 bases: TGTGCCAGCAGTTATACAGGGTTGATTTCACCCCTCCACTTT.

This clone was picked up a small number of times. The chain carries TRBV27 and TRBJ1-4; weak D call: TRBD1 (5 bases). V shed 5 bases and J shed 2 bases, with 15 bases lying between them. Germline V lookup: CDR1 MNHEY, CDR2 SMNVEV (reference sequence). The CDR3 runs to 16 residues. The CDR3 here is CASSGTGTATNEKLFF. CDR3 DNA: TGTGCCAGCAGTGGGACTGGGACGGCCACTAATGAAAAACTGTTTTTT.

This chain uses TRBV2 with TRBJ1-1; a possible D gene is TRBD1 (6 bases). CDR1 is SNHLY, CDR2 FYNNEI, per germline. The CDR3 is 13 amino acids. V lost 5 bases to trimming and J lost 7 bases, with 14 bases between them. The DNA of the CDR3 is TGTGCCAGCAGTACCCGGACAGATCTTGAAGCTTTCTTT. Translation gives CASSTRTDLEAFF.

A few counts support this clone. The V and J genes are TRBV30 and TRBJ2-7; 11 bases fit TRBD2. This CDR3 region has 14 residues. Trimming removed 2 bases from V and 3 bases from J; junction bases left unmatched: 3. CDR1 GTSNPN and CDR2 SVGIG come from the germline V gene (reference sequence). The chain's CDR3 is CAWSSTSGGYEQYF. In DNA, the CDR3 is TGTGCCTGGAGTTCTACTAGCGGGGGCTACGAGCAGTACTTC.

With respect to this clone: The sample holds other DNA sequences that translate to the same CDR3. The chain employs TRBV6-2 or TRBV6-3 and TRBJ2-7; 9 bases line up with TRBD2. Germline V gene lookup returns CDR1 MNHEY and CDR2 SVGEGT. This CDR3 is 14 amino acids long. V lost 3 bases to trimming and J lost 2 bases; unmatched junction nucleotides: 2. The CDR3: CASSYPSGAYEQYF. In nucleotides, the CDR3 is TGTGCCAGCAGTTATCCTAGCGGGGCCTACGAGCAGTACTTC.

This CDR3 is CASSPYRDGGEKLFF. CDR3 bases: TGTGCCAGCTCACCCTACAGGGACGGAGGAGAAAAACTGTTTTTT. The genes are TRBV18 and TRBJ1-4; a possible D gene is TRBD1 (6 bases). This CDR3 comprises 15 residues. CDR1 and CDR2 from the germline V gene are KGHSH and LQKENI. Trimming removed 3 bases at V and 8 bases at J, with 16 bases between.

V gene TRBV7-9 combines with J gene TRBJ1-6; D may be TRBD1 (6 bases). The ends were cut back, 5 bases at V and 4 bases at J, with 9 bases in the middle. Germline values: CDR1 SEHNR, CDR2 FQNEAQ (reference sequence). This CDR3 is 14 amino acids long. CDR3 sequence reads: CASSTGQYNSPLHF. CDR3 nucleotide sequence: TGTGCCAGCAGCACAGGACAGTATAATTCACCCCTCCACTTT.

The J gene is TRBJ1-5, the V gene TRBV7-2; the D is unclear. Deletions cut 1 base from V and 4 bases from J, with 5 bases between. The germline V gene has CDR1 SGHTA and CDR2 FQGNSA. The CDR3 loop spans 13 amino acids. CDR3 in DNA: TGTGCCAGCAGCTTAGGGGAGAATCAGCCCCAGCATTTT. It is translated as CASSLGENQPQHF.

J is TRBJ1-5 and V is TRBV19; a weak D match, TRBD1 (6 bases). The CDR3 has 12 amino acids. Germline values: CDR1 LNHDA, CDR2 SQIVND (reference sequence). Trimming removed 9 bases at V and 1 base at J, with 7 bases between. The CDR3 DNA reads TGTGCCAGCCAGGGGAGCAATCAGCCCCAGCATTTT. Its translation: CASQGSNQPQHF.